The 27 T cell receptor beta chains reported below all come from one sample, sequenced in a study of shared clonotypes between healthy human individuals. Sequencing was performed with immunoSEQ multiplex PCR; in TCRdb, only in-frame clones are kept and a portion is missing. The sample has more than 2 million clones, about 94% seen once. CD45RO-negative CD8 cells positively selected for CCR7 made up the naive population, which excluded terminally differentiated effector memory CD45RA+ cells. Sequenced sample: naive CD8+ T cells sorted from blood. The receptors come from a man between 18 and 35 years old in good health.

The V gene is TRBV6-6, the J gene TRBJ2-7, with 7 nucleotides matching TRBD1. The CDR3 covers 15 residues. Germline values: CDR1 MNHNY, CDR2 SVGAGI (reference sequence). Trimming at V came to 5 bases and at J to 6 bases, leaving 13 bases not matched to a gene. The CDR3 region is CASSPVRTGISEQYF. CDR3 nucleotide sequence: TGTGCCAGCAGTCCCGTTCGGACAGGAATTTCCGAGCAGTACTTC.

Worth noting for this clone: Other DNA sequences in this sample translate to the same CDR3. The chain combines TRBV25-1 with TRBJ2-3, with D uncertain. Trimming took off 4 bases at V and 2 bases at J, with 7 bases between the two ends. This CDR3 contains 13 residues. The germline gives CDR1 MGHDK, CDR2 SYGVNS. The CDR3 DNA follows: TGTGCCAGCAGTGGTGATTCCACAGATACGCAGTATTTT. Translating gives CASSGDSTDTQYF.

As concerns this clone: Other DNA sequences in the sample encode the same CDR3. The genes are TRBV5-6 and TRBJ1-5, with 8 bases that match TRBD1. The J segment lost 7 bases and the V segment lost 4 bases, leaving 4 bases of the junction unmatched. There are 13 residues in the CDR3. Germline V gives CDR1 SGHDT, CDR2 YYEEEE. The DNA for the CDR3 is TGTGCCAGCAGCCCAGGGGGCGGACAGCCCCAGCATTTT. This translates into CASSPGGGQPQHF.

The genes are TRBV27 and TRBJ1-2, with a tentative D call TRBD1 (6 bases). V shed 6 bases and J shed 3 bases, with 20 bases lying between them. CDR3 size: 16 residues. Germline values: CDR1 MNHEY, CDR2 SMNVEV (reference sequence). CDR3 residues: CASSPSRGALDYGYTF. The DNA of the CDR3 is TGTGCCAGCAGCCCAAGCCGGGGGGCGCTCGACTATGGCTACACCTTC.

The chain joins TRBV4-3 to TRBJ2-3; 7 bases map to TRBD2. Germline trimming cut 1 base from V and 0 bases from J; bases unmatched to any gene: 7. Germline CDR1 reads LGHNA; CDR2 reads YSLEER. The CDR3 loop spans 17 amino acids. Here the CDR3 DNA reads TGCGCCAGCAGCCAAGCGGGATGGGGGGGGAGCACAGATACGCAGTATTTT. This translates into CASSQAGWGGSTDTQYF.

V gene TRBV5-6 combines with J gene TRBJ2-1; 7 positions match TRBD2. The CDR3 has 14 amino acids. V was pared by 6 bases and J by 3 bases, with 6 bases of the junction left unmatched. Germline V gene data show CDR1 as SGHDT and CDR2 as YYEEEE. The CDR3 region has the DNA TGTGCCAGCAACCTGAGGGAGGGCTACAATGAGCAGTTCTTC. Encoded protein: CASNLREGYNEQFF.

This clone occurred once. The genes are TRBV23-1 and TRBJ2-5; 7 bases map to TRBD1. TRBV23-1 is noted as an ORF with a role that remains uncertain. This CDR3 comprises 15 residues. With 4 bases clipped from V and 5 bases from J, the junction kept 10 bases outside the gene matches. The CDR3 here is CASSPSTGARETQYF. For the CDR3, the DNA is TGCGCCAGCAGTCCCAGTACAGGGGCGAGGGAGACCCAGTACTTC.

J is TRBJ2-7 and V is TRBV5-1; tentative D call: TRBD2 (5 bases). Looked up from germline, CDR1 is SGHRS and CDR2 is YFSETQ. Deletions cut 3 bases from V and 1 base from J, with 17 bases between. This CDR3 comprises 16 residues. CDR3 in amino acids: CASSSSSFSRSYEQYF. The CDR3 DNA reads TGCGCCAGCAGCTCGTCTAGCTTCTCCAGGTCCTACGAGCAGTACTTC.

This chain links TRBV13 with TRBJ2-1; 8 nucleotides align to TRBD2. CDR3 length: 15 amino acids. CDR1 is PRHDT and CDR2 is FYEKMQ in the germline V gene (reference sequence). The junction had 8 bases not matched to a gene; V was cut back by 5 bases and J by 5 bases. The chain's CDR3 is CASSPGIAGHNEQFF. The CDR3, as DNA: TGTGCCAGCAGCCCGGGGATAGCGGGACACAATGAGCAGTTCTTC.

The V and J genes are TRBV14 and TRBJ2-7, with D maybe TRBD2 (6 bases). The CDR3 has 14 amino acids. Germline CDR1 reads SGHDN; CDR2 reads FVKESK. The V gene lost 6 bases and the J gene lost 2 bases, with 14 bases spanning the gap. CDR3 protein: CASRPRGVTYEQYF. CDR3 nucleotides: TGTGCCAGCAGGCCGCGCGGGGTTACCTACGAGCAGTACTTC.

This rearrangement joins TRBV6-1 to TRBJ1-2, with D tentatively TRBD1 (6 bases). Germline CDR1 is MNHNS and CDR2 is SASEGT. The CDR3 runs to 13 residues. Deletions cut 11 bases from V and 4 bases from J, with 17 bases between. The CDR3 spells CALRGTPSYGYTF. CDR3 DNA sequence: TGTGCCTTAAGGGGGACACCCAGCTATGGCTACACCTTC.

Turning to this clone: At the DNA level, this CDR3 is encoded by other sequences in the same sample as well. The chain combines TRBV13 with TRBJ2-7, with unresolved D. CDR3 length: 13 residues. The germline gives CDR1 PRHDT, CDR2 FYEKMQ (reference sequence). V lost 0 bases and J lost 3, with 6 bases in between. The CDR3 DNA is TGTGCCAGCAGCTTAGGCGGGTACTACGAGCAGTACTTC. This encodes CASSLGGYYEQYF.

The rearrangement uses TRBV12-5 and TRBJ1-1; no clear D. In germline, CDR1 is LGHNT, CDR2 FRNRAP. Trimming pared 5 bases from V and 5 bases from J, leaving 12 bases between. CDR3 length: 13 amino acids. Here the CDR3 DNA reads TGTGCTAGTGGTCCGGGGTTGCGGACTGAAGCTTTCTTT. Protein product: CASGPGLRTEAFF.

This clone is a singleton in its sample. The chain has TRBV7-8 and TRBJ2-1; tentatively, D is TRBD2 (6 bases). This CDR3 contains 16 residues. Trimming left V 4 bases short and J 5 bases short, with 18 bases between. Germline V lookup: CDR1 SGHVS, CDR2 FQNEAQ. The CDR3 DNA follows: TGTGCCAGCAGCTCGTTCACCGGGACTTCCCACAATGAGCAGTTCTTC. This gives the protein CASSSFTGTSHNEQFF.

This chain links TRBV28 with TRBJ2-7; 13 bases fit TRBD2. Germline V gene sequence: CDR1 MDHEN, CDR2 SYDVKM. J was trimmed by 7 bases and V by 1 base; bases with no gene match: 7. CDR3 length equals 16 residues. CDR3 region: CASSLFLTSGGAEQYF. CDR3 coding DNA: TGTGCCAGCAGTTTATTCCTCACTAGCGGGGGGGCAGAGCAGTACTTC.

The chain has TRBV4-3 and TRBJ1-5; unclear D gene. Trimming shortened V by 2 bases and J by 1 base, and 9 bases separated the two germline ends. CDR1 is LGHNA and CDR2 is YSLEER in the germline V gene. This CDR3 region has 15 residues. Here the CDR3 DNA reads TGCGCCAGCAGCCAAATAAAAGGGAGCAATCAGCCCCAGCATTTT. This encodes CASSQIKGSNQPQHF.

This clone has only one observation. The same CDR3 is also encoded by other DNA sequences in this sample. The chain couples TRBV7-2 to TRBJ1-5; D call uncertain. Germline CDR1 is SGHTA and CDR2 is FQGNSA. V was clipped by 0 bases and J by 0 bases, with 6 bases between them. The CDR3 loop spans 15 amino acids. CDR3 sequence reads: CASSLAVYSNQPQHF. As DNA, the CDR3 is TGTGCCAGCAGCTTAGCGGTGTATAGCAATCAGCCCCAGCATTTT.

In this sample, this clone turned up a few times. V is TRBV29-1 and J is TRBJ2-7; 9 bases map to TRBD1. After removal of 6 bases from V and 6 bases from J, the junction contained 12 bases not matched to a gene. The CDR3 runs to 14 residues. Germline lookup yields CDR1 SQVTM and CDR2 ANQGSEA. CDR3 DNA: TGCAGCGTCGGCCACTGGACAGGGGAGATCGAGCAGTACTTC. This codes for CSVGHWTGEIEQYF.

This clone was recorded only once. Other DNA sequences of this sample code for an identical CDR3. CDR3 region: CASSLAGREAFF. The CDR3 DNA reads as TGTGCCAGCAGCTTAGCCGGGCGAGAAGCTTTCTTT. The chain has TRBV7-9 and TRBJ1-1; no definite D call. V gave up 0 bases and J gave up 8 bases, with 7 bases separating them. Germline CDR1 is SEHNR and CDR2 is FQNEAQ (reference sequence). This CDR3 is 12 amino acids long.

V and J are TRBV7-3 and TRBJ2-7; D call uncertain. This CDR3 is built from 13 residues. V gave up 4 bases and J gave up 4 bases, with 11 bases separating them. CDR1 SGHTA and CDR2 FQGTGA come from the germline V gene. The CDR3 here is CASSSYKGYEQYF. DNA for the CDR3: TGTGCCAGCAGCTCCTACAAAGGGTACGAGCAGTACTTC.

This chain links TRBV30 with TRBJ2-7; the match to TRBD1 covers 10 bases. CDR1 and CDR2 from the germline V gene are GTSNPN and SVGIG (reference sequence). The V segment lost 4 bases and the J segment 3 bases; nucleotides outside the gene matches: 6. The CDR3 is 14 residues long. The CDR3 sequence: CAWNPDRGDYEQYF. The DNA of the CDR3 is TGTGCCTGGAATCCGGACAGGGGGGACTACGAGCAGTACTTC.

This chain links TRBV6-6 with TRBJ2-5; TRBD2 matches at 9 bases. V lost 4 bases to trimming and J lost 3 bases; unmatched junction nucleotides: 9. Germline V lookup: CDR1 MNHNY, CDR2 SVGAGI (reference sequence). The CDR3 covers 16 residues. The CDR3 sequence is CASSSGLALFEETQYF. CDR3 nucleotides: TGTGCCAGCAGTTCCGGACTAGCGTTATTCGAAGAGACCCAGTACTTC.

The chain employs TRBV29-1 and TRBJ2-2, with 15 bases matching TRBD2. Trimming removed 2 bases from V and 7 bases from J; junction bases left unmatched: 2. The CDR3 runs 15 residues. Germline CDR1 and CDR2: SQVTM and ANQGSEA. CDR3 sequence reads: CSVEWTSGRGGELFF. The CDR3, as DNA: TGCAGCGTTGAATGGACTAGCGGGAGGGGCGGGGAGCTGTTTTTT.

The V and J genes are TRBV6-1 and TRBJ2-7; D is undetermined. From germline, CDR1 is MNHNS and CDR2 SASEGT. V was trimmed by 3 bases and J by 0 bases, leaving 9 bases between them. This CDR3 is 14 amino acids long. DNA of the CDR3: TGTGCCAGCAGTGATTTCGGTATCTCCTACGAGCAGTACTTC. It specifies CASSDFGISYEQYF.

J is TRBJ2-3 and V is TRBV7-9; D is unresolved. Trimming left V 1 base short and J 1 base short, with 15 bases between. Germline V gene sequence: CDR1 SEHNR, CDR2 FQNEAQ (reference sequence). This CDR3 is 17 amino acids long. The CDR3 sequence is CASSLGFEGRGTDTQYF. The DNA for the CDR3 is TGTGCCAGCAGCTTAGGTTTTGAAGGAAGAGGCACAGATACGCAGTATTTT. Based on the CDR3 plus reference TRBV7-9 and TRBJ2-3, the full variable domain is DTGVSQNPRHKITKRGQNVTFRCDPISEHNRLYWYRQTLGQGPEFLTYFQNEAQLEKSRLLSDRFSAERPKGSFSTLEIQRTEQGDSAMYLCASSLGFEGRGTDTQYFGPGTRLTVL.

The chain has TRBV28 and TRBJ2-7; no firm D call. Germline assignment: CDR1 MDHEN and CDR2 SYDVKM. V dropped 3 bases and J dropped 0 bases, with 15 bases sitting between them. The CDR3 spans 16 residues. The CDR3 loop is CASSFSDGMSSYEQYF. CDR3 coding DNA: TGTGCCAGCAGTTTTTCGGACGGAATGAGCTCCTACGAGCAGTACTTC. The full variable domain, completed using reference TRBV28 and TRBJ2-7, is DVKVTQSSRYLVKRTGEKVFLECVQDMDHENMFWYRQDPGLGLRLIYFSYDVKMKEKGDIPEGYSVSREKKERFSLILESASTNQTSMYLCASSFSDGMSSYEQYFGPGTRLTVT.

The CDR3 DNA follows: TGTGCCAGCAGCTTTCACGACAGGAACACTGAAGCTTTCTTT. Its protein product is CASSFHDRNTEAFF. The chain is built from TRBV7-8 and TRBJ1-1; possible D gene TRBD1, 5 bases. The CDR3 runs to 14 residues. Trimming removed 3 bases from V and 1 base from J, with 9 bases in between. Germline-derived CDR1 and CDR2 are SGHVS and FQNEAQ.